This T cell receptor (beta chain) was recorded in a study of response to subunit inactivated influenza vaccine. Each CDR3 protein is one row after TCRdb ran MiXCR on the RT-PCR reads. The table has roughly 550,000 distinct CDR3 sequences, roughly a quarter seen once. V shed 6 bases and J shed 3 bases, with 14 bases lying between them. The germline CDR1 and CDR2 sequences are DFQATT and SNEGSKA (reference sequence). The CDR3 runs 13 residues. These data also formed part of another study, on T cells expressing NK-cell markers. That publication notes: Generation of TCR beta cDNA was performed by 5'RACE template switching incorporating UMIs. Just one sequenced donor of eight was HCMV-seronegative, while seven were seropositive.

This TCR derives from a man aged 50 to 59 who received an inactivated influenza vaccine. The genes are TRBV20-1 and TRBJ2-5; D is ambiguous. Source: CD4+ T cells sorted from PBMCs, taken about 13 days after vaccination. Here the CDR3 DNA reads TGCAGTGCCCCGGAAGGTGGTAAAGAGACCCAGTACTTC. This codes for CSAPEGGKETQYF.